Included here is one TCR beta chain sequence, with context. Its antigen has not been determined. No per-base quality is available; no much larger clone lies one base away. Reading from cysteine to phenylalanine, the CDR3 counts 16 amino acids. Only the CDR3 part of the read is kept: 48 bases, read in frame from the first base. A distance of 11 bases separates the germline ends of V and J, which lose 3 bases and 0 bases respectively. This specimen belongs to a study of response to subunit inactivated influenza vaccine (dated by TCRdb to 2017 to 2018). General notes on the study: The study used deep quantitative T cell receptor repertoire profiling to track responses to a trivalent subunit inactivated influenza vaccine.

The library was produced with RT-PCR. TCRdb records Illumina HiSeq 2500 as the sequencer. The public reads were reprocessed in TCRdb via fastp at Q25 and MiXCR, keeping in-frame beta chains. Rows with a matching CDR3 protein are joined into one entry that keeps the most common DNA and genes. Within this sample are about 180,000 distinct CDR3 sequences, with about 9.3% of them counted one time only. Roughly a tenth of the sample goes to the ten largest clones. What the work shows at the level of the full study, not this receptor alone: The authors proposed that each seasonal influenza vaccination may bring in only a limited number of new T cells.

This TCR derives from a man aged 45 to 65 who received an inactivated influenza vaccine. Donor details come from another sample of the same person, matched by shared clones. Sequencing was performed on non-naive T cells sorted from PBMCs, taken on the day of vaccination. Sample cell subset or site, as interpreted from the label and publication: memory T cell fraction. The sequence joins TRBV12-3 or TRBV12-4 to TRBJ1-4; TRBD1 is a weak D gene call, 6 bases matching. The CDR3 sequence is CASSLGATTTNEKLFF. The DNA sequence is TGTGCCAGCAGTTTGGGGGCCACCACAACTAATGAAAAACTGTTTTTT.